The 20 T cell receptor beta chains reported below all come from one sample, sequenced in a study of OX40 agonist ivuxolimab in advanced cancers. The assay was immunoSEQ multiplex PCR, and TCRdb's table has in-frame clones only and misses some. The sample contains almost 90,000 clones, about nine tenths of which appear only once. The specimen comprised CD4+ or CD8+ T cells sorted from blood, sampled in a trial of the OX40 agonist ivuxolimab. These receptors were taken from an adult with an advanced solid tumor such as melanoma, head and neck, liver or kidney cancer.

J is TRBJ1-4 and V is TRBV6-6, with a weak D call TRBD1 (6 bases). V lost 0 bases, J lost 4 bases, and 12 bases lay in between. This CDR3 region has 16 residues. CDR1 and CDR2 (germline): MNHNY, SVGAGI (reference sequence). As DNA, the CDR3 is TGTGCCAGCAGTTACTCGAGGGGACAACTTAATGAAAAACTGTTTTTT. Its protein is CASSYSRGQLNEKLFF.

The chain joins TRBV30 to TRBJ2-5, with TRBD2 as a possible D gene (7 bases). V lost 0 bases and J 5 bases, leaving 16 bases between the germline ends. This CDR3 contains 15 residues. CDR1 is GTSNPN and CDR2 is SVGIG in the germline V gene (reference sequence). DNA for the CDR3: TGTGCCTGGAGTGTAGGGGGGGCCGGAGGCGAGACCCAGTACTTC. This encodes CAWSVGGAGGETQYF.

This chain connects TRBV5-1 to TRBJ2-1; 8 nucleotides match TRBD2. CDR3 size: 16 residues. The V gene's germline CDR1 is SGHRS and CDR2 YFSETQ. V dropped 4 bases and J dropped 1; count of bases not matched to a gene: 7. The CDR3 loop is CASSPRGGGSYNEQFF. The CDR3 DNA reads as TGCGCCAGCAGCCCCCGGGGGGGTGGATCCTACAATGAGCAGTTCTTC.

This chain uses TRBV10-1 with TRBJ2-1; D is tentatively TRBD1 or TRBD2 (5 bases each). The CDR3 contains 12 residues. The ends were cut back, 8 bases at V and 7 bases at J, with 12 bases in the middle. Germline CDR1 WNHNN, CDR2 SYGVQD (reference sequence). CDR3 loop: CASSWGSNEQFF. The CDR3 DNA reads TGCGCCAGCTCTTGGGGGTCGAATGAGCAGTTCTTC.

The V call is TRBV21-1, the J call TRBJ2-7; TRBD1 reflects the table's D call only, with no check against the DNA. TRBV21-1 is termed a pseudogene. This CDR3 spans 16 amino acids. The CDR3 bases are TGTGCCAGCAGCAATCCCCCGGACAGGGTCAGCTACGAGCAGTACTTC. Protein product: CASSNPPDRVSYEQYF.

J is TRBJ2-5 and V is TRBV30; D is unclear. Trimming removed 0 bases at V and 2 bases at J, with 7 bases between. The CDR3 is 13 residues long. Germline CDR1 GTSNPN, CDR2 SVGIG (reference sequence). CDR3 residues: CAWSVVFQETQYF. The CDR3 coding sequence is TGTGCCTGGAGTGTTGTCTTTCAAGAGACCCAGTACTTC.

The V gene is TRBV9, the J gene TRBJ1-5; no clear D. The CDR3 runs to 14 residues. V was trimmed by 4 bases and J by 9 bases, leaving 17 bases between them. The germline V gene encodes CDR1 SGDLS and CDR2 YYNGEE. CDR3 in amino acids: CASSLSGTNTPQHF. Written as DNA, the CDR3 is TGTGCCAGCAGCCTCTCGGGAACTAATACGCCCCAGCATTTT.

The rearrangement links TRBV28 to TRBJ2-7, with D tentatively TRBD1 (6 bases). This CDR3 has 16 amino acids. Trimming removed 3 bases from V and 7 bases from J, with 22 bases in between. Germline assignment: CDR1 MDHEN and CDR2 SYDVKM. Here the CDR3 reads CASSLGDTTSLEEQYF. CDR3 bases: TGTGCCAGCAGTTTGGGGGACACCACGTCGCTGGAAGAGCAGTACTTC.

Comment on this clone: Other DNA sequences in this specimen translate into the identical CDR3. J is TRBJ1-1 and V is TRBV28; 9 bases map to TRBD1. The CDR3 is 13 amino acids. V trimming: 3 bases; J trimming: 4 bases; junction bases outside the gene matches: 0. The germline CDR1 and CDR2 sequences are MDHEN and SYDVKM. CDR3 sequence reads: CASSLTGGTEAFF. In DNA form, the CDR3 reads TGTGCCAGCAGTTTGACAGGGGGCACTGAAGCTTTCTTT.

This chain connects TRBV7-2 to TRBJ2-3; TRBD1 agrees at 8 bases. The V and J ends lost 5 bases and 3 bases, in that order; junction bases with no gene match: 4. This CDR3 is 14 amino acids long. Germline V gives CDR1 SGHTA, CDR2 FQGNSA. Written as DNA, the CDR3 is TGTGCCAGCAGCCCGGGACAGGCAACAGATACGCAGTATTTT. It translates to CASSPGQATDTQYF.

The rearrangement uses TRBV6-6 and TRBJ1-6; TRBD1 aligns across 7 bases. Germline trimming cut 5 bases from V and 5 bases from J; bases unmatched to any gene: 6. CDR3 length equals 15 residues. Germline V gives CDR1 MNHNY, CDR2 SVGAGI (reference sequence). CDR3 protein: CASSRDSRDNSPLHF. The DNA for the CDR3 is TGTGCCAGCAGTAGGGACAGTCGCGATAATTCACCCCTCCACTTT.

This clone was seen once. This specimen includes other DNA sequences encoding the same CDR3. The V gene is TRBV5-1, the J gene TRBJ2-7; TRBD1 agrees at 9 bases. With 3 bases clipped from V and 4 bases from J, the junction kept 5 bases outside the gene matches. Germline lookup yields CDR1 SGHRS and CDR2 YFSETQ. This CDR3 region has 14 residues. The CDR3 nucleotides are TGCGCCAGCAGCTCCGGGACAGGGCAGTACGAGCAGTACTTC. It codes for CASSSGTGQYEQYF.

This chain joins TRBV2 and TRBJ2-3, with TRBD2 matching 7 bases. The CDR3 extends over 12 amino acids. V was clipped by 6 bases and J by 4 bases; unmatched bases: 1. Germline lookup yields CDR1 SNHLY and CDR2 FYNNEI. CDR3 residues: CASSGGSDTQYF. The CDR3 coding sequence is TGTGCCAGCAGCGGGGGGTCAGATACGCAGTATTTT.

The V gene is TRBV2, the J gene TRBJ1-5; D gene uncertain. Deletions cut 7 bases from V and 5 bases from J, with 15 bases between. In germline, CDR1 is SNHLY, CDR2 FYNNEI. The CDR3 runs 14 residues. The CDR3 DNA is TGTGCCAGCAACCCGGCGGCTAGGCATCAGCCCCAGCATTTT. Protein: CASNPAARHQPQHF.

The chain links TRBV11-2 to TRBJ2-2; 9 bases are shared with TRBD1. Germline trimming cut 5 bases from V and 6 bases from J; bases unmatched to any gene: 7. Germline values: CDR1 SGHAT, CDR2 FQNNGV. The CDR3 runs 15 residues. This CDR3 reads CASSAQGALSGELFF. In DNA form, the CDR3 reads TGTGCCAGCAGCGCACAGGGGGCGCTTTCCGGGGAGCTGTTTTTT.

This chain joins TRBV6-6 and TRBJ2-5, with D possibly matching TRBD1 (6 bases). Germline assignment: CDR1 MNHNY and CDR2 SVGAGI (reference sequence). The CDR3 length is 15 residues. Trimming removed 2 bases at V and 1 base at J, with 11 bases between. As DNA, the CDR3 is TGTGCCAGCAGTTACCCCGCAGGGGTCCAAGAGACCCAGTACTTC. Its translation: CASSYPAGVQETQYF.

The rearrangement uses TRBV5-6 and TRBJ2-1; a weak D match, TRBD1 (7 bases). Germline V lookup: CDR1 SGHDT, CDR2 YYEEEE. The V end was cut by 5 bases, the J end by 0 bases, with 15 bases between. The length of the CDR3 is 16 residues. The CDR3 region has the DNA TGTGCCAGCAGTGGTGCGGAGGGGGCCTCCTACAATGAGCAGTTCTTC. This translates into CASSGAEGASYNEQFF.

This chain connects TRBV6-1 to TRBJ2-7, with 7 bases matching TRBD1. The germline CDR1 and CDR2 sequences are MNHNS and SASEGT. Trimming took 4 bases from V and 1 from J; bases not matched to a gene: 4. CDR3 length: 14 amino acids. CDR3 in DNA: TGTGCCAGCAGTGCGGACAGGTTTTCCTACGAGCAGTACTTC. It translates to CASSADRFSYEQYF.

This rearrangement joins TRBV18 to TRBJ1-6; TRBD1 matches at 9 bases. V was clipped by 6 bases and J by 5 bases; unmatched bases: 5. This CDR3 region has 15 residues. Germline V gene data show CDR1 as KGHSH and CDR2 as LQKENI. The CDR3 spells CASSPGTGNNSPLHF. Written as DNA, the CDR3 is TGTGCCAGCTCTCCGGGGACAGGGAATAATTCACCCCTCCACTTT.

V is TRBV28 and J is TRBJ2-1; 7 nucleotides align to TRBD1. The CDR3 is made up of 15 amino acids. CDR1 is MDHEN and CDR2 is SYDVKM in the germline V gene. V trimming: 10 bases; J trimming: 5 bases; junction bases outside the gene matches: 14. The CDR3 sequence is CATETQGSGHNEQFF. CDR3 DNA: TGTGCCACAGAGACACAGGGGAGCGGTCACAATGAGCAGTTCTTC. Supplemented by reference TRBV28 and TRBJ2-1, the full variable domain reads DVKVTQSSRYLVKRTGEKVFLECVQDMDHENMFWYRQDPGLGLRLIYFSYDVKMKEKGDIPEGYSVSREKKERFSLILESASTNQTSMYLCATETQGSGHNEQFFGPGTRLTVL.